A single sample gave rise to the 27 T cell receptor beta chains below, sequenced in a study of T cells after yellow fever vaccination. TCRdb processed the 5' RACE reads anew with MiXCR; each CDR3 protein has one entry. The table includes some 240,000 distinct CDR3 sequences, roughly 3.5% detected once. Material: PBMCs, obtained 15 days after the yellow fever booster vaccination. These receptors were obtained from a man between 18 and 29 years old who received the YFV17D yellow fever vaccine.

The chain carries TRBV18 and TRBJ2-5, with D hard to call. The CDR3 has 14 residues. Trimming took off 3 bases at V and 0 bases at J, with 8 bases between the two ends. The V gene's germline CDR1 is KGHSH and CDR2 LQKENI. CDR3: CASSPRMYQETQYF. The CDR3 DNA reads TGTGCCAGCTCACCTCGGATGTACCAAGAGACCCAGTACTTC.

This clonotype was found many times. The CDR3 reads CASSPRGDSSYNEQFF. DNA of the CDR3: TGTGCCAGCAGCCCGCGGGGGGACAGCTCCTACAATGAGCAGTTCTTC. The rearrangement uses TRBV11-2 and TRBJ2-1, with D possibly being TRBD2 (8 bases). CDR1 and CDR2 from the germline V gene are SGHAT and FQNNGV. The ends were cut back, 5 bases at V and 0 bases at J, with 14 bases in the middle. CDR3 size: 16 residues.

This clonotype was counted ten times or more. The chain uses TRBV21-1 and TRBJ2-7; the table gives TRBD1 as D, unverified against the DNA. TRBV21-1 corresponds to a pseudogene. The CDR3 length is 16 residues. The CDR3 nucleotides read TGTGCCAGCAGCAATAGTTTCCGGACAGGGGGCTACGAGCAGTACTTC. Its protein product is CASSNSFRTGGYEQYF.

This clonotype has at least ten counts. The chain recombines TRBV7-2 with TRBJ1-3; D gene unclear. V was clipped by 5 bases and J by 0 bases, with 8 bases between them. The CDR3 runs 14 residues. Germline CDR1 is SGHTA and CDR2 is FQGNSA. The CDR3 nucleotides are TGTGCCAGCAGCCGAGATTTCTCTGGAAACACCATATATTTT. This sequence encodes CASSRDFSGNTIYF.

This clonotype was counted between two and nine times. J is TRBJ1-5 and V is TRBV4-1; the D is unclear. V lost 0 bases and J lost 3, with 9 bases in between. This CDR3 is built from 15 residues. Per germline, CDR1 MGHRA and CDR2 YSYEKL. The CDR3 coding sequence is TGCGCCAGCAGCCAAGATCCGCCCCTCAATCAGCCCCAGCATTTT. It yields the protein CASSQDPPLNQPQHF.

This clonotype has at least ten counts. The V gene is TRBV7-2, the J gene TRBJ2-5; TRBD1 matches at 9 bases. Germline CDR1 and CDR2: SGHTA and FQGNSA. The J segment lost 4 bases and the V segment lost 6 bases, leaving 9 bases of the junction unmatched. This CDR3 has 15 residues. The CDR3 DNA reads TGTGCCAGCAGTATACAGGGGGCGAGAAGAGAGACCCAGTACTTC. Its protein is CASSIQGARRETQYF.

This clonotype has at least ten counts. V and J are TRBV5-1 and TRBJ2-7; D possibly corresponds to TRBD1 (6 bases). The CDR3 loop spans 15 amino acids. Trimming removed 1 base from V and 0 bases from J, with 11 bases in between. In germline, CDR1 is SGHRS, CDR2 YFSETQ. CDR3 amino acids: CASSLMRQDSYEQYV. The CDR3 DNA reads as TGCGCCAGCAGCTTGATGAGACAGGACTCCTACGAGCAGTACGTC.

Ten or more counts support this clonotype. This chain links TRBV5-1 with TRBJ2-1; 7 positions agree with TRBD2. The V gene end was trimmed by 5 bases and the J gene end by 8 bases; junction bases not matched to a gene: 19. Germline values: CDR1 SGHRS, CDR2 YFSETQ. This CDR3 comprises 17 residues. The chain's CDR3 is CASRTGGAPGGIDEQFF. The CDR3 nucleotides read TGCGCCAGCAGGACTGGAGGCGCTCCGGGGGGAATCGATGAGCAGTTCTTC. The variable domain in full, with the rest retrieved from reference TRBV5-1 and TRBJ2-1, is KAGVTQTPRYLIKTRGQQVTLSCSPISGHRSVSWYQQTPGQGLQFLFEYFSETQRNKGNFPGRFSGRQFSNSRSEMNVSTLELGDSALYLCASRTGGAPGGIDEQFFGPGTRLTVL.

This clonotype was recorded many times. V usage is TRBV5-1 and J usage is TRBJ2-2; no firm D call. Trimming removed 0 bases from V and 4 bases from J, with 13 bases in between. The germline V gene has CDR1 SGHRS and CDR2 YFSETQ. CDR3 length equals 16 residues. CDR3 bases: TGCGCCAGCAGCTTGGCGTTAACGGGTACCACCGGGGAGCTGTTTTTT. Translating gives CASSLALTGTTGELFF. Looking up the rest from reference TRBV5-1 and TRBJ2-2 gives the full variable domain: KAGVTQTPRYLIKTRGQQVTLSCSPISGHRSVSWYQQTPGQGLQFLFEYFSETQRNKGNFPGRFSGRQFSNSRSEMNVSTLELGDSALYLCASSLALTGTTGELFFGEGSRLTVL.

This clonotype has a count of ten or more. This sequence joins TRBV4-2 and TRBJ1-1; no clear D gene. CDR3 length: 14 amino acids. Trimming removed 1 base at V and 5 bases at J, with 11 bases between. Per the germline V gene, CDR1 is LGHNA and CDR2 is YNFKEQ. The CDR3 DNA sequence: TGTGCCAGCAGCCAAGTTAGGGAGGAAACTGAAGCTTTCTTT. Amino acids: CASSQVREETEAFF.

This clonotype was counted at least ten times. The gene calls are TRBV11-2 and TRBJ1-1; 7 positions match TRBD1. This CDR3 has 15 residues. Germline trimming cut 5 bases from V and 1 base from J; bases unmatched to any gene: 7. Germline V lookup: CDR1 SGHAT, CDR2 FQNNGV. The CDR3 nucleotides read TGTGCCAGCAGCCCGAGGACAGGCCCGAACACTGAAGCTTTCTTT. It codes for CASSPRTGPNTEAFF.

This clonotype was seen many times. The chain combines TRBV7-2 with TRBJ2-5; D not resolved. CDR1 is SGHTA, CDR2 FQGNSA, per germline. The CDR3 runs 12 residues. V was shortened by 5 bases and J by 5 bases, with 9 bases between the two germline ends. In DNA, the CDR3 is TGTGCCAGCAGCCTCTCCGCGGAGACCCAGTACTTC. This gives the protein CASSLSAETQYF.

This clonotype was observed at least ten times. The V and J genes are TRBV7-9 and TRBJ2-1, with TRBD2 identical over 7 bases. There are 17 residues in the CDR3. After removal of 3 bases from V and 0 bases from J, the junction contained 8 bases not matched to a gene. Germline values: CDR1 SEHNR, CDR2 FQNEAQ (reference sequence). The DNA of the CDR3 is TGTGCCAGCAGCTTGGGAAGCGGGGCCAGCTCCTACAATGAGCAGTTCTTC. Translating it yields CASSLGSGASSYNEQFF.

This clonotype appeared many times. This chain uses TRBV12-5 with TRBJ2-1; tentatively, D is TRBD1 (6 bases). The CDR3 sequence is 16 residues long. CDR1 and CDR2 (germline): LGHNT, FRNRAP. Trimming left V 3 bases short and J 4 bases short, with 16 bases between. The CDR3 region has the DNA TGTGCTAGTGGTTTCCAACAGGGTGGGTCATACAATGAGCAGTTCTTC. It codes for CASGFQQGGSYNEQFF.

This clonotype appeared many times. Here the CDR3 DNA reads TGTGCCGACGGTCCCAGTAGCTGGCACGAGCAGTACTTC. Its protein product is CADGPSSWHEQYF. The V and J genes are TRBV19 and TRBJ2-7; D is ambiguous. The CDR3 length is 13 residues. The germline gives CDR1 LNHDA, CDR2 SQIVND (reference sequence). V lost 11 bases to trimming and J lost 5 bases, with 19 bases between them. The variable domain in full, with the rest retrieved from reference TRBV19 and TRBJ2-7, is DGGITQSPKYLFRKEGQNVTLSCEQNLNHDAMYWYRQDPGQGLRLIYYSQIVNDFQKGDIAEGYSVSREKKESFPLTVTSAQKNPTAFYLCADGPSSWHEQYFGPGTRLTVT.

This clonotype occurred many times. The rearrangement uses TRBV24-1 and TRBJ2-2; 7 bases are a match to TRBD2. V shed 10 bases and J 4 bases; nucleotides not matched to a gene: 8. The germline V gene has CDR1 KGHDR and CDR2 SFDVKD. The CDR3 sequence is 14 residues long. The CDR3 sequence: CATGEGRATGELFF. For the CDR3, the DNA is TGTGCCACTGGGGAGGGCAGGGCCACCGGGGAGCTGTTTTTT.

There are many counts of this clonotype. This chain links TRBV29-1 with TRBJ1-2; D might be TRBD1 (6 bases). Germline loops: CDR1 SQVTM, CDR2 ANQGSEA. Trimming removed 4 bases at V and 8 bases at J, with 14 bases between. The CDR3 sequence is 12 residues long. The CDR3 DNA reads TGCAGCGTTGGACAGGTTCATATGGGCTACACCTTC. Translated, it gives CSVGQVHMGYTF.

This clonotype has at least ten counts. The rearrangement joins TRBV20-1 to TRBJ2-1; D is undetermined. Germline assignment: CDR1 DFQATT and CDR2 SNEGSKA (reference sequence). Trimming pared 5 bases from V and 10 bases from J, leaving 15 bases between. The CDR3 is made up of 12 amino acids. The CDR3 here is CSASDSGWEQFF. For the CDR3, the DNA is TGCAGTGCTTCTGACTCCGGCTGGGAGCAGTTCTTC.

This clonotype is medium-sized (0.01 to 0.1%). This chain links TRBV5-1 with TRBJ1-2; D may be TRBD1 (5 bases). The V end lost 0 bases, the J end lost 6 bases, and 12 bases lay between the germline ends. CDR3 length: 14 amino acids. Germline V CDR1 and CDR2: SGHRS, YFSETQ. The CDR3 is CASSLGGEGHGYTF. CDR3 bases: TGCGCCAGCAGCTTGGGGGGGGAGGGCCATGGCTACACCTTC.

This clonotype was seen repeatedly, ten times or more. This chain connects TRBV5-5 to TRBJ1-1; D not resolved. From germline, CDR1 is SGHKS and CDR2 YYEKEE (reference sequence). This CDR3 spans 13 amino acids. Trimming removed 7 bases at V and 10 bases at J, with 20 bases between. This chain's CDR3 is CASELDVDTRAFF. The CDR3 nucleotides are TGTGCCAGCGAATTGGACGTAGACACTAGAGCTTTCTTT.

This clonotype was recorded at least ten times. The J gene is TRBJ1-1, the V gene TRBV19; TRBD1 might be the D (5 bases). Between the trimmed V and J ends, which lost 7 bases and 4 bases, there was a span of 22 bases. Per the germline V gene, CDR1 is LNHDA and CDR2 is SQIVND (reference sequence). CDR3 length: 16 amino acids. The CDR3, as DNA: TGTGCCAGTACCACGATCCACGTGGGGGGGGTCACTGAAGCTTTCTTT. It codes for CASTTIHVGGVTEAFF.

This clonotype was seen at least ten times. J is TRBJ2-2 and V is TRBV12-3 or TRBV12-4; D is unclear. Trimming cost V 6 bases and J 5 bases, with 16 bases left between them. This CDR3 is built from 15 residues. CDR3 protein: CASSPPPGETGELFF. The CDR3 bases are TGTGCCAGCAGCCCGCCCCCAGGAGAAACCGGGGAGCTGTTTTTT.

Ten or more counts support this clonotype. The rearrangement uses TRBV4-3 and TRBJ2-2; D not resolved. Germline CDR1 LGHNA, CDR2 YSLEER. The CDR3 sequence is 14 residues long. V was clipped by 4 bases and J by 9 bases, with 15 bases between them. The CDR3: CASSPTLQFRELFF. The DNA of the CDR3 is TGCGCCAGCAGCCCTACTCTACAATTCCGGGAGCTGTTTTTT.

V and J are TRBV5-5 and TRBJ1-1; D is unresolved. The CDR3 totals 12 residues. Germline values: CDR1 SGHKS, CDR2 YYEKEE (reference sequence). V was clipped by 2 bases and J by 8 bases, with 10 bases between them. CDR3 loop: CASSLYKGEAFF. Here the CDR3 DNA reads TGTGCCAGCAGCTTATACAAGGGCGAAGCTTTCTTT.

There are a few counts of this clonotype. The rearrangement joins TRBV5-1 to TRBJ2-6; TRBD2 agrees at 8 bases. This CDR3 has 16 residues. The V gene's germline CDR1 is SGHRS and CDR2 YFSETQ. V was pared by 4 bases and J by 2 bases, with 5 bases of the junction left unmatched. CDR3 residues: CASSLSGGPGANVLTF. The CDR3 coding sequence is TGCGCCAGCAGCCTGTCGGGGGGGCCTGGGGCCAACGTCCTGACTTTC.

This clonotype was counted many times. The chain combines TRBV12-3 or TRBV12-4 with TRBJ2-5; unclear D gene. CDR3 length: 13 amino acids. V lost 1 base and J lost 7, with 10 bases in between. CDR3 sequence (DNA): TGTGCCAGCAGTTTAGGGCTGAAGGGGACCCAGTACTTC. The encoded protein is CASSLGLKGTQYF.

In its sample, this clonotype was seen many times. This chain joins TRBV7-8 and TRBJ2-1; weak D call: TRBD2 (5 bases). Germline CDR1 and CDR2: SGHVS and FQNEAQ. V was clipped by 6 bases and J by 7 bases, with 13 bases between them. The CDR3 covers 13 residues. CDR3 region: CASRAGITNEQFF. CDR3 nucleotide sequence: TGTGCCAGCAGGGCCGGGATCACAAATGAGCAGTTCTTC. The full variable domain, completed using reference TRBV7-8 and TRBJ2-1, is GAGVSQSPRYKVAKRGQDVALRCDPISGHVSLFWYQQALGQGPEFLTYFQNEAQLDKSGLPSDRFFAERPEGSVSTLKIQRTQQEDSAVYLCASRAGITNEQFFGPGTRLTVL.